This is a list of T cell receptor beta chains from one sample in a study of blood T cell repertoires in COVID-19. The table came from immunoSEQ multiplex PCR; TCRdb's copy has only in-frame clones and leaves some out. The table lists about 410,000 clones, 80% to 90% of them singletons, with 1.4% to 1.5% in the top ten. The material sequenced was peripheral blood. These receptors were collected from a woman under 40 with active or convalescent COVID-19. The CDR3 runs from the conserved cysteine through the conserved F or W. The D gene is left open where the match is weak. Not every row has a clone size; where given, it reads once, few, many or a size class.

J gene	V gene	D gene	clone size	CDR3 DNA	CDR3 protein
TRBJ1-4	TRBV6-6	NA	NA	TGTGCCAGCACTCAGGGGCAGCGGAATGAAAAACTGTTTTTT	CASTQGQRNEKLFF
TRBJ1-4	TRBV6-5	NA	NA	TGTGCCAGCAGTAATTCGAGGCAAAATGAAAAACTGTTTTTT	CASSNSRQNEKLFF
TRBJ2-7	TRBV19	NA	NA	TGTGCCAGTAGTATGAGCCGGGGAAAGGAGCAGTACTTC	CASSMSRGKEQYF
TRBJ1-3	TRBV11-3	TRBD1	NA	TGTGCCAGCAGCCTGGGAGACAGGGTGTCCGGAAACACCATATATTTT	CASSLGDRVSGNTIYF
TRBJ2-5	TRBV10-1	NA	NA	TGCGCCAGCAGTGAGTCGAGGCTAAGACAAGAGACCCAGTACTTC	CASSESRLRQETQYF
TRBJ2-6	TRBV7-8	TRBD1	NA	TGTGCCAGCAGCTTCTGGACAGGGGTTTCGGGGGCCAACGTCCTGACTTTC	CASSFWTGVSGANVLTF
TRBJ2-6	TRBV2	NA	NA	TGTGCCAGCAGTGTTGTTAGCTCTGGGGCCAACGTCCTGACTTTC	CASSVVSSGANVLTF
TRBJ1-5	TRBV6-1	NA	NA	TGTGCCAGCAGTGAATGGGGCGGGGCAACTGCCAGCAATCAGCCCCAGCATTTT	CASSEWGGATASNQPQHF
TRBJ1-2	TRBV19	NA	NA	TGTGCCAGTAGTACCGCGGCAGGGCCGGGTAACTATGGCTACACCTTC	CASSTAAGPGNYGYTF
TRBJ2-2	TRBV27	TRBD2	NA	TGTGCCAGCAGTGGGGTAGGCGGGAGGCGGGTCGGGGAGCTGTTTTTT	CASSGVGGRRVGELFF
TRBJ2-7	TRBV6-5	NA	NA	TGTGCCAGCAGTTATCTCCCCGGGGACGAGCAGTACTTC	CASSYLPGDEQYF
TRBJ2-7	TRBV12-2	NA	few	TGTGCAAGTCGCTTGAGGGGTAGCGGGAGATACGAGCAGTACTTC	CASRLRGSGRYEQYF
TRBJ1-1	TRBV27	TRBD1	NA	TGTGCCAGCAGGGAACAGGGGGGGAACACTGAAGCTTTCTTT	CASREQGGNTEAFF
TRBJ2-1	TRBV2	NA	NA	TGTGCCAGCATACGGCTAGCTAGCAACAATGAGCAGTTCTTC	CASIRLASNNEQFF
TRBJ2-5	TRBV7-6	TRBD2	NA	TGTGCCAGCAGACGTACAGCGGGGGCCAAAGAGACCCAGTACTTC	CASRRTAGAKETQYF
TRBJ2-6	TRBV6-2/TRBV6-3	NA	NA	TGTGCCAGCAGTTACTCGAGCCGACAGGTAGAAACTTTC	CASSYSSRQVETF
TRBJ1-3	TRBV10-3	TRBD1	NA	TGTGCCATCAGTGAGATGGACAGGCAATACGGAAACACCATATATTTT	CAISEMDRQYGNTIYF
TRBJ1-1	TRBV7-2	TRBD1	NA	TGTGCCAGCAGCTTAGTAGACTCAGGGGGCACTGAAGCTTTCTTT	CASSLVDSGGTEAFF
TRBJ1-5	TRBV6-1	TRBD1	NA	TGTGCCAGCAGTGAATTCGGGACAGGGGGCAATCAGCCCCAGCATTTT	CASSEFGTGGNQPQHF
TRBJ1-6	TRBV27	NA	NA	TGTGCCAGCAGTACTAGCTCCTATAATTCACCCCTCCACTTT	CASSTSSYNSPLHF
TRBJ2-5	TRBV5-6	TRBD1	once	TGTGCCAGCAGCCCTATTGACAGGGTTGACCAAGAGACCCAGTACTTC	CASSPIDRVDQETQYF
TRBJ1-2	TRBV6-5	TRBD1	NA	TGTGCCAGCAGTTACGGACAGGATGGCTACACCTTC	CASSYGQDGYTF
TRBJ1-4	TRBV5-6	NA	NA	TGTGCCAGCAGCAGGAAGGAGCCTAATGAAAAACTGTTTTTT	CASSRKEPNEKLFF
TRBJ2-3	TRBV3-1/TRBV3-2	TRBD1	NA	TGTGCCAGCAGCCAAGATCCAGGACAGGGCACAGATACGCAGTATTTT	CASSQDPGQGTDTQYF